These 31 T cell receptor beta chains were all obtained from the same sample, sequenced in a study of blood T cell repertoires in COVID-19. Assay: immunoSEQ multiplex PCR; the TCRdb copy retains only in-frame clones and omits some. The table shows 250,000 or so clones, with approximately 90% occurring only once. The sample taken for sequencing was PBMCs or T cells enriched from blood (not recorded which). The source is a man aged 40-50 years who had been exposed to COVID-19.

J is TRBJ1-1 and V is TRBV28, with 7 bases matching TRBD1. CDR1 is MDHEN, CDR2 SYDVKM, per germline. There are 12 residues in the CDR3. V gave up 3 bases and J gave up 11 bases; unmatched junction bases: 6. CDR3: CASSLEQGPAFF. The CDR3, as DNA: TGTGCCAGCAGTTTGGAACAGGGGCCGGCTTTCTTT.

The V call is TRBV29-1, the J call TRBJ2-7; perhaps TRBD2 as D (5 bases). V was pared by 4 bases and J by 3 bases, with 13 bases between. Germline V gives CDR1 SQVTM, CDR2 ANQGSEA. CDR3 length equals 13 residues. CDR3 coding DNA: TGCAGCGTTGCTTCGGGGTTCGACTACGAGCAGTACTTC. Translating it yields CSVASGFDYEQYF.

This chain joins TRBV9 and TRBJ2-2; 15 nucleotides line up with TRBD2. The CDR3 consists of 19 residues. The V gene's germline CDR1 is SGDLS and CDR2 YYNGEE. Trimming took 7 bases from V and 1 from J; bases not matched to a gene: 11. The CDR3 here is CASSWDWTSGRGNTGELFF. The CDR3 coding sequence is TGTGCCAGCTCTTGGGATTGGACTAGCGGGAGGGGGAACACCGGGGAGCTGTTTTTT.

This chain links TRBV9 with TRBJ2-7; D not resolved. Germline V gives CDR1 SGDLS, CDR2 YYNGEE. CDR3 length: 13 amino acids. The V end was cut by 1 base, the J end by 2 bases, with 7 bases between. This CDR3 reads CASSVLQPYEQYF. CDR3 nucleotides: TGTGCCAGCAGCGTACTACAGCCCTACGAGCAGTACTTC. Combining the CDR3 with reference TRBV9 and TRBJ2-7 gives the whole variable domain DSGVTQTPKHLITATGQRVTLRCSPRSGDLSVYWYQQSLDQGLQFLIQYYNGEERAKGNILERFSAQQFPDLHSELNLSSLELGDSALYFCASSVLQPYEQYFGPGTRLTVT.

The chain recombines TRBV7-8 with TRBJ2-1; 11 positions agree with TRBD2. This CDR3 spans 18 amino acids. Germline lookup yields CDR1 SGHVS and CDR2 FQNEAQ. V lost 1 base and J lost 0; bases outside the gene matches: 5. The CDR3 sequence: CASSLVAGGPISYNEQFF. The CDR3 DNA is TGTGCCAGCAGCTTAGTAGCGGGAGGGCCTATCTCCTACAATGAGCAGTTCTTC.

This chain joins TRBV3-1 (or the pseudogene TRBV3-2) and TRBJ2-5, with 9 bases aligning to TRBD2. This CDR3 contains 15 residues. Germline V gene sequence: CDR1 LGHDT, CDR2 YNNKEL (reference sequence). With 1 base clipped from V and 5 bases from J, the junction kept 5 bases outside the gene matches. The CDR3, as DNA: TGTGCCAGCAGCCAAGCGGGAACTAGCGGGGAGACCCAGTACTTC. Translation gives CASSQAGTSGETQYF.

This sequence joins TRBV2 and TRBJ2-5; 9 bases map to TRBD1. V lost 4 bases, J lost 4 bases, and 10 bases stayed unmatched. Germline lookup yields CDR1 SNHLY and CDR2 FYNNEI. The length of the CDR3 is 16 residues. The CDR3 nucleotides are TGTGCCAGCAGTGGGAGGTTAGGGACAGGGACAGAGACCCAGTACTTC. Its protein product is CASSGRLGTGTETQYF.

This sequence joins TRBV27 and TRBJ2-1; 8 nucleotides align to TRBD2. Germline V gene lookup returns CDR1 MNHEY and CDR2 SMNVEV (reference sequence). Losses at the gene ends were 7 bases for V and 0 bases for J; bases not matched to a gene: 5. The CDR3 length is 15 residues. The CDR3 loop is CASNSGASSYNEQFF. The CDR3 nucleotides are TGTGCCAGCAATAGCGGGGCCAGCTCCTACAATGAGCAGTTCTTC.

The V and J genes are TRBV5-1 and TRBJ2-1, with 8 bases lining up with TRBD2. The germline V gene has CDR1 SGHRS and CDR2 YFSETQ. Germline trimming cut 4 bases from V and 8 bases from J; bases unmatched to any gene: 11. This CDR3 is 15 amino acids long. CDR3 sequence: CASSRGGRPGDEQFF. CDR3 coding DNA: TGCGCCAGCAGCCGCGGGGGGAGGCCTGGGGATGAGCAGTTCTTC.

The chain couples TRBV7-2 to TRBJ1-6, with D unclear. With 5 bases removed from V and 6 bases from J, the gap between germline ends came to 8 bases. The CDR3 runs to 13 residues. CDR1 and CDR2 from the germline V gene are SGHTA and FQGNSA. Here the CDR3 DNA reads TGTGCCAGCAGCCCCCTCGGTAATTCACCCCTCCACTTT. Translation gives CASSPLGNSPLHF.

This clone is a singleton in its sample. The rearrangement uses TRBV7-2 and TRBJ2-7; the match to TRBD2 covers 9 bases. V trimming: 5 bases; J trimming: 4 bases; junction bases outside the gene matches: 9. The CDR3 has 15 residues. CDR1 SGHTA and CDR2 FQGNSA come from the germline V gene. CDR3 in amino acids: CASSTASGTSYEQYF. For the CDR3, the DNA is TGTGCCAGCAGCACTGCTAGCGGGACGTCTTACGAGCAGTACTTC.

This clone was counted a few times. The V call is TRBV7-9, the J call TRBJ2-2, with TRBD1 as a possible D gene (5 bases). Trimming stripped 1 base from V and 1 base from J, with 10 bases between. The CDR3 totals 16 residues. CDR1 and CDR2 from the germline V gene are SEHNR and FQNEAQ (reference sequence). CDR3 bases: TGTGCCAGCAGCTTAGATATAGGACAGAACACCGGGGAGCTGTTTTTT. It specifies CASSLDIGQNTGELFF.

The V and J genes are TRBV2 and TRBJ1-2; D perhaps matches TRBD1 (6 bases). The CDR3 is 13 residues long. From germline, CDR1 is SNHLY and CDR2 FYNNEI. CDR3 sequence (DNA): TGTGCTAGTTGTGGGGGCGCTGACTATGGCTACACCTTC. Its translation is CASCGGADYGYTF.

V is TRBV27 and J is TRBJ2-1; D gene unclear. Germline CDR1 is MNHEY and CDR2 is SMNVEV (reference sequence). This CDR3 is built from 13 residues. V lost 5 bases, J lost 6 bases, and 11 bases lay in between. The chain's CDR3 is CASSPLRGNEQFF. The CDR3 bases are TGTGCCAGCAGTCCCCTTCGCGGCAATGAGCAGTTCTTC.

The V and J genes are TRBV29-1 and TRBJ2-6, with D possibly being TRBD1 (5 bases). CDR1 SQVTM and CDR2 ANQGSEA come from the germline V gene. The germline V and J ends were trimmed by 4 bases and 0 bases, with 7 bases remaining between them. This CDR3 is 14 amino acids long. The CDR3 bases are TGCAGCGTTGCAGGGAACTCTGGGGCCAACGTCCTGACTTTC. Amino acids: CSVAGNSGANVLTF.

The V and J genes are TRBV6-5 and TRBJ2-7; TRBD2 agrees at 8 bases. This CDR3 comprises 15 residues. V shed 8 bases, J shed 1 base, and the junction held 10 bases outside the gene matches. CDR1 is MNHEY, CDR2 SVGAGI, per germline. Here the CDR3 DNA reads TGTGCCAGCTCCCGGGCTGGCGGGAGGTCCTACGAGCAGTACTTC. Protein sequence: CASSRAGGRSYEQYF.

The chain combines TRBV9 with TRBJ2-7; 9 positions agree with TRBD2. The CDR3 has 15 amino acids. Trimming cost V 0 bases and J 4 bases; bases outside gene matches: 5. Germline-derived CDR1 and CDR2 are SGDLS and YYNGEE. The CDR3 reads CASSVGDSGRYEQYF. In nucleotides, the CDR3 is TGTGCCAGCAGCGTAGGAGACAGCGGGAGGTACGAGCAGTACTTC.

The chain employs TRBV11-3 and TRBJ2-3, with D perhaps TRBD2 (5 bases). In germline, CDR1 is SGHNT, CDR2 YENEEA. The CDR3 is made up of 16 amino acids. The germline V and J ends were trimmed by 1 base and 6 bases, with 17 bases remaining between them. The CDR3 sequence: CASSLGPTYPGDTQYF. The CDR3 bases are TGTGCCAGCAGCTTAGGTCCGACTTACCCGGGGGATACGCAGTATTTT.

The V and J genes are TRBV7-6 and TRBJ2-7, with 9 bases lining up with TRBD1. Germline V gene data show CDR1 as SGHVS and CDR2 as FNYEAQ. The CDR3 length is 14 residues. V shed 6 bases, J shed 4 bases, and the junction held 7 bases outside the gene matches. The CDR3 coding sequence is TGTGCCAGCAGAGCCGGGACAGGGACTTACGAGCAGTACTTC. It is translated as CASRAGTGTYEQYF.

The rearrangement uses TRBV30 and TRBJ1-3; D is ambiguous. The CDR3 contains 11 residues. Trimming shortened V by 5 bases and J by 6 bases, and 8 bases separated the two germline ends. Germline V gene data show CDR1 as GTSNPN and CDR2 as SVGIG (reference sequence). Here the CDR3 reads CAWGRLNTIYF. The CDR3 region has the DNA TGTGCCTGGGGACGGTTAAACACCATATATTTT.

This sequence joins TRBV5-8 and TRBJ1-1, with D unclear. The V end was cut by 4 bases, the J end by 0 bases, with 7 bases between. The CDR3 extends over 13 amino acids. Germline loops: CDR1 SGHTS, CDR2 YDEGEE. The CDR3 region has the DNA TGTGCCAGCAGCCTAACAGTGAACACTGAAGCTTTCTTT. It is translated as CASSLTVNTEAFF. Full variable domain (missing parts from reference TRBV5-8 and TRBJ1-1): EAGVTQSPTHLIKTRGQQATLRCSPISGHTSVYWYQQALGLGLQFLLWYDEGEERNRGNFPPRFSGRQFPNYSSELNVNALELEDSALYLCASSLTVNTEAFFGQGTRLTVV.

The gene calls are TRBV15 and TRBJ2-7; D unclear. CDR3 size: 15 residues. Looked up from germline, CDR1 is LNHNV and CDR2 is YYDKDF (reference sequence). Trimming cost V 0 bases and J 4 bases, with 13 bases left between them. CDR3 protein: CATSRDGSPRYEQYF. CDR3 nucleotide sequence: TGTGCCACCAGCAGAGATGGTTCCCCGAGGTACGAGCAGTACTTC.

As concerns this clone: Other DNA sequences in the sample encode the same CDR3. The J gene is TRBJ2-1, the V gene TRBV5-1; no reliable D call. CDR1 and CDR2 from the germline V gene are SGHRS and YFSETQ. The CDR3 runs to 15 residues. Deletions cut 0 bases from V and 1 base from J, with 8 bases between. The CDR3 loop is CASSLASGSYNEQFF. CDR3 DNA: TGCGCCAGCAGCTTGGCCTCAGGATCCTACAATGAGCAGTTCTTC.

The chain has TRBV6-1 and TRBJ1-2; 9 positions match TRBD1. Germline-derived CDR1 and CDR2 are MNHNS and SASEGT. V lost 0 bases and J lost 8; bases outside the gene matches: 7. CDR3 length equals 15 residues. The CDR3 is CASSEAYRGLDGYTF. The CDR3 bases are TGTGCCAGCAGTGAAGCTTACAGGGGGCTGGACGGCTACACCTTC.

J is TRBJ1-2 and V is TRBV28; no firm D call. The V end was cut by 6 bases, the J end by 4 bases, with 12 bases between. CDR1 and CDR2 (germline): MDHEN, SYDVKM. This CDR3 is 13 amino acids long. CDR3 in DNA: TGTGCCAGCAGCAGAGTCGGGGTCTATGGCTACACCTTC. It translates to CASSRVGVYGYTF.

The genes are TRBV5-4 and TRBJ2-2; a weak D match, TRBD2 (5 bases). Trimming removed 4 bases from V and 6 bases from J, with 13 bases in between. Germline V gives CDR1 SGHNT, CDR2 YYREEE (reference sequence). The CDR3 sequence is 14 residues long. The CDR3 DNA sequence: TGTGCCAGCAGCCCCGGGATCGACGCCGGGGAGCTGTTTTTT. Translated, it gives CASSPGIDAGELFF.

V gene TRBV7-3 combines with J gene TRBJ2-1; D is uncertain. Germline values: CDR1 SGHTA, CDR2 FQGTGA. V lost 5 bases and J 0 bases, leaving 14 bases between the germline ends. The CDR3 has 16 residues. In DNA form, the CDR3 reads TGTGCCAGCAGCCCCCGAGGAACCAGCTCCTACAATGAGCAGTTCTTC. As protein: CASSPRGTSSYNEQFF.

The table lists this clone with a count of one. The rearrangement joins TRBV13 to TRBJ1-4, with D possibly being TRBD1 (6 bases). There are 12 residues in the CDR3. The germline V gene encodes CDR1 PRHDT and CDR2 FYEKMQ (reference sequence). Trimming removed 4 bases from V and 8 bases from J, with 8 bases in between. The CDR3 loop is CASSSGTEKLFF. The DNA for the CDR3 is TGTGCCAGCAGCTCCGGGACAGAAAAACTGTTTTTT.

The gene calls are TRBV30 and TRBJ1-4; 11 bases match TRBD1. J lost 7 bases, V lost 3 bases, and 1 base had no gene match. This CDR3 has 13 residues. Germline CDR1 GTSNPN, CDR2 SVGIG (reference sequence). The DNA for the CDR3 is TGTGCCTGGAGCGGACAGGGGGCTGAAAAACTGTTTTTT. It specifies CAWSGQGAEKLFF.

The chain recombines TRBV5-1 with TRBJ2-1; D is unclear. The germline V gene has CDR1 SGHRS and CDR2 YFSETQ. Between the trimmed V and J ends, which lost 2 bases and 3 bases, there was a span of 9 bases. This CDR3 comprises 14 residues. CDR3 region: CASSFGEYYNEQFF. The DNA for the CDR3 is TGCGCCAGCAGCTTCGGAGAGTACTACAATGAGCAGTTCTTC.

V and J are TRBV4-1 and TRBJ2-7; 10 nucleotides line up with TRBD2. CDR1 is MGHRA, CDR2 YSYEKL, per germline. Trimming took 2 bases from V and 3 from J; bases not matched to a gene: 7. The CDR3 contains 16 residues. Here the CDR3 DNA reads TGCGCCAGCAGCCAAACTGGACTAGCGGCCGTCTACGAGCAGTACTTC. Protein sequence: CASSQTGLAAVYEQYF.